The TCR beta chain described here comes from a study of PD-1 blockade in classical Hodgkin lymphoma. V dropped 4 bases and J dropped 3; count of bases not matched to a gene: 3. CDR3 size: 14 residues. Germline lookup yields CDR1 SGHRS and CDR2 YFSETQ. Produced via immunoSEQ multiplex PCR; TCRdb's table is partial and in-frame only. This sample has around 43,000 clones, with roughly 93% found just once. Comments on this clone: Its specificity is unknown.

Whole-study results and caveats: Still unresolved is the cause of the repertoire differences, which may be disease activity or prior therapy.

Time point described: newly diagnosed, previously untreated cHL patient sample. Sequenced sample: peripheral blood mononuclear cells (PBMCs). The V and J genes are TRBV5-1 and TRBJ2-3; TRBD2 agrees at 9 bases. The TCR comes from a human donor with classical Hodgkin lymphoma. CDR3 residues: CASSRLAETDTQYF. In nucleotides, the CDR3 is TGCGCCAGCAGCAGACTAGCGGAGACAGATACGCAGTATTTT.